What follows describes a single T cell receptor (beta chain). Its antigen is still unknown. This sample stems from a study of somatic mutations in cytotoxic T cells in rheumatoid arthritis. Study in general: The authors flow-sorted some V beta antibody-stained T-cell populations at nearly 100% purity, including V beta1+ cells that they sequenced for TCRB.

TCRdb's copy holds only in-frame clones and misses some; the assay was immunoSEQ multiplex PCR. The table shows 15,000 to 20,000 clones, with approximately 80% occurring only once. CDR1 is SGHAT, CDR2 FQDESV, per germline (reference sequence). V gave up 1 base and J gave up 7 bases, with 8 bases separating them. The CDR3 is 13 residues long. Whole-study results and caveats: An age-related increase in CD8+ clonality was seen in rheumatoid arthritis patients but not in healthy controls. Over 20% of CD8+ cells belonged to the largest CD8+ clone in about an eighth of the roughly 60 patients. Any difference in CD8+ T-cell clonality between patients who had rheumatoid arthritis and healthy controls who were age-matched was not statistically significant.

The clonotype comes from an adult with rheumatoid arthritis. V is TRBV11-1 and J is TRBJ2-1; D ambiguous. Sequencing was done on a sample of CD8+ T cells sorted from blood. The CDR3 nucleotides are TGTGCCAGCAGCTTAGAGACTTCAAATGAGCAGTTCTTC. It yields the protein CASSLETSNEQFF.